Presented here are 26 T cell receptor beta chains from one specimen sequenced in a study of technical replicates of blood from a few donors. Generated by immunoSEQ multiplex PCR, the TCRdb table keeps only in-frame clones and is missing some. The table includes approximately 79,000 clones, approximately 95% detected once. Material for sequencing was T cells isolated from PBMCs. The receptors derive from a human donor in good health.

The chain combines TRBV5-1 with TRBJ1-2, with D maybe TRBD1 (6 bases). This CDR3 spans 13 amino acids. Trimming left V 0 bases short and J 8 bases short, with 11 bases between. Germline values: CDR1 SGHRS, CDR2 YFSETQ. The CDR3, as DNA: TGCGCCAGCAGCTTGGAGGCAGGGGAAGGCTACACCTTC. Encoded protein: CASSLEAGEGYTF.

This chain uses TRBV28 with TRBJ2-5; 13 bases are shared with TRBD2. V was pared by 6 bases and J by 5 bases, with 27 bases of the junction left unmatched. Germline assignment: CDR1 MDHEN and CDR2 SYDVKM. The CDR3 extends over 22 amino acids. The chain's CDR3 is CASRNFRPPHGLAGVKGETQYF. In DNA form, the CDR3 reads TGTGCCAGCAGAAATTTTCGTCCTCCTCACGGACTAGCGGGAGTGAAGGGTGAGACCCAGTACTTC.

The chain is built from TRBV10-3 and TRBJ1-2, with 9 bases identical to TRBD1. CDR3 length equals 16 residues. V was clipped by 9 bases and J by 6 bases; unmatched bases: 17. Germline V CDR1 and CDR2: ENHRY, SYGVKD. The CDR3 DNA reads TGTGCCATTTTGGTTGCCATCCTACAGGGGGCTCATGGCTACACCTTC. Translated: CAILVAILQGAHGYTF.

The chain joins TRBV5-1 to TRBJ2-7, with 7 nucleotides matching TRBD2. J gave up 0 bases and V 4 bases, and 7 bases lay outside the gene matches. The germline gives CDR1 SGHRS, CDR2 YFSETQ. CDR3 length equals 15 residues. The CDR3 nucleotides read TGCGCCAGCAGCACCGGGACTATCCTCTCCTACGAGCAGTACTTC. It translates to CASSTGTILSYEQYF.

Written as DNA, the CDR3 is TGTGCCACCTCCCTGGGAGAGGGAAGCACAGATACGCAGTATTTT. Its translation: CATSLGEGSTDTQYF. The chain couples TRBV2 to TRBJ2-3; weak D call: TRBD2 (5 bases). Between the trimmed V and J ends, which lost 10 bases and 0 bases, there was a span of 17 bases. CDR3 length: 15 amino acids. The germline V gene encodes CDR1 SNHLY and CDR2 FYNNEI.

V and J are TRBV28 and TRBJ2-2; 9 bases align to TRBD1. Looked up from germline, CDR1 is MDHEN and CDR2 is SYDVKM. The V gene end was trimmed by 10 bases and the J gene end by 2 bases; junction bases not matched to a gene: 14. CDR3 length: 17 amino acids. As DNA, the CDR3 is TGTGCCACCCTCCATCCCACGGGACAGGGTAACACCGGGGAGCTGTTTTTT. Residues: CATLHPTGQGNTGELFF.

The CDR3 sequence is CASRRDRGRNDQPQHF. Written as DNA, the CDR3 is TGTGCCAGCAGAAGAGACAGGGGGCGGAACGATCAGCCCCAGCATTTT. V usage is TRBV27 and J usage is TRBJ1-5; 10 nucleotides match TRBD1. There are 16 residues in the CDR3. The trim removed 6 bases at V and 5 bases at J, leaving 10 bases unmatched. CDR1 MNHEY and CDR2 SMNVEV come from the germline V gene (reference sequence).

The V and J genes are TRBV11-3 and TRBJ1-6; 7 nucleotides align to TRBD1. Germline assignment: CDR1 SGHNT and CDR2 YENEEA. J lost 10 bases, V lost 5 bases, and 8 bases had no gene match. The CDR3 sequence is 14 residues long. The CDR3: CASSRALGQSPLHF. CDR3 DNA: TGTGCCAGCAGCCGAGCCTTGGGACAGTCACCCCTCCACTTT.

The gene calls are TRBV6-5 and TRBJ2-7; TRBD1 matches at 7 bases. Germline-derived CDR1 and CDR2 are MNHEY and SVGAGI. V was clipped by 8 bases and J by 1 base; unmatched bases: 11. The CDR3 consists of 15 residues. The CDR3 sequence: CASGAGDRVSYEQYF. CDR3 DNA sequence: TGTGCCAGCGGGGCCGGAGACAGGGTATCCTACGAGCAGTACTTC.

CDR3 DNA: TGTGCCAGCAGACCGACAGGGAACTCTGGAAACACCATATATTTT. This sequence encodes CASRPTGNSGNTIYF. The chain uses TRBV11-2 and TRBJ1-3, with TRBD1 matching 7 bases. V lost 6 bases, J lost 0 bases, and 5 bases stayed unmatched. The CDR3 sequence is 15 residues long. Germline CDR1 is SGHAT and CDR2 is FQNNGV.

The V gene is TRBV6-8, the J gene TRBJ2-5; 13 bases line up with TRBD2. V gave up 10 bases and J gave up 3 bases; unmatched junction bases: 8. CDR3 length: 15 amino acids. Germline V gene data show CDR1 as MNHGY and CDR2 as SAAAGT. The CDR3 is CATHPGTSGKETQYF. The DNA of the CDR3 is TGTGCCACCCATCCCGGGACTAGCGGGAAAGAGACCCAGTACTTC.

As DNA, the CDR3 is TGCGCCAGCAGCCCTGGACCGACAGCGGGCTACGAGCAGTACTTC. Translating it yields CASSPGPTAGYEQYF. The chain carries TRBV4-1 and TRBJ2-7; D might be TRBD2 (6 bases). The V gene lost 4 bases and the J gene lost 3 bases, with 16 bases spanning the gap. The CDR3 totals 15 residues. The germline V gene encodes CDR1 MGHRA and CDR2 YSYEKL.

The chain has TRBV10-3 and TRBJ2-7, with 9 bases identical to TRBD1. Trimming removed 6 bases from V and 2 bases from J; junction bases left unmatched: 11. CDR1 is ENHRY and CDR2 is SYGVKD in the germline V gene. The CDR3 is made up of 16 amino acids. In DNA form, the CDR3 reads TGTGCCATCAGGGCAGGACAGGGGTTGAAGGCCTACGAGCAGTACTTC. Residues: CAIRAGQGLKAYEQYF.

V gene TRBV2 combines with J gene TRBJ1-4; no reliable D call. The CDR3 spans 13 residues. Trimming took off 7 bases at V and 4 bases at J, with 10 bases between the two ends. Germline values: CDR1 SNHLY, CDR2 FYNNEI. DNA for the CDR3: TGTGCCAGCAAGAGTACGTATAATGAAAAACTGTTTTTT. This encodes CASKSTYNEKLFF. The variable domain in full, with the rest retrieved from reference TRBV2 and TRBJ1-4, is EPEVTQTPSHQVTQMGQEVILRCVPISNHLYFYWYRQILGQKVEFLVSFYNNEISEKSEIFDDQFSVERPDGSNFTLKIRSTKLEDSAMYFCASKSTYNEKLFFGSGTQLSVL.

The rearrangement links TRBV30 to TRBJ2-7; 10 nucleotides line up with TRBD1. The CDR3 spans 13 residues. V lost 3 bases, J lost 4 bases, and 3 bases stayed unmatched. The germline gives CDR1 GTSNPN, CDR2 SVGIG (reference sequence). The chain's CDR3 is CAWRTGGRYEQYF. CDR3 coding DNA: TGTGCCTGGAGGACAGGGGGCCGATACGAGCAGTACTTC.

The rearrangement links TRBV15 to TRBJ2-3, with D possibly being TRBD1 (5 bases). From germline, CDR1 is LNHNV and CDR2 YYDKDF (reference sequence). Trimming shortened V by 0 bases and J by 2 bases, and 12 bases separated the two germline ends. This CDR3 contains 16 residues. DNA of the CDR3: TGTGCCACCAGCAGAGACCGGGCAGGGTCCACAGATACGCAGTATTTT. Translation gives CATSRDRAGSTDTQYF.

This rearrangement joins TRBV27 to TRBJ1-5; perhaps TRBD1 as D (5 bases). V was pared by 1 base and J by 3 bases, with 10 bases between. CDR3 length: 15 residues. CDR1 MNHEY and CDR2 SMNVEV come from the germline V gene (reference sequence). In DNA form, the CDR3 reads TGTGCCAGCAGTTTATACGGGGGGTTCAATCAGCCCCAGCATTTT. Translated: CASSLYGGFNQPQHF.

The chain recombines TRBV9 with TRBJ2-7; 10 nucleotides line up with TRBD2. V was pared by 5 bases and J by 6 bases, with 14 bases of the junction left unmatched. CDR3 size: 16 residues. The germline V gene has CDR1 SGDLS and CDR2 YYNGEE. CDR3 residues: CASSHLAGAPASEQYF. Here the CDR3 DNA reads TGTGCCAGCAGTCACCTAGCGGGAGCTCCGGCTTCCGAGCAGTACTTC.

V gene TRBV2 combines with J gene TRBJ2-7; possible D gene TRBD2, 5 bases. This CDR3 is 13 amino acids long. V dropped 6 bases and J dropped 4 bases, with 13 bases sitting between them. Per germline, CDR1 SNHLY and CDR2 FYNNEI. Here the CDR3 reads CASRIGNGYEQYF. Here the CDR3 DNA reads TGTGCCAGCAGAATCGGGAACGGGTACGAGCAGTACTTC.

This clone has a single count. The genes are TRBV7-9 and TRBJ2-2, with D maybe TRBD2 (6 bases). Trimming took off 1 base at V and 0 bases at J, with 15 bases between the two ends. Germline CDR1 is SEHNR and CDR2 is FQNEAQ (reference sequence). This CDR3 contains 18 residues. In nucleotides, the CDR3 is TGTGCCAGCAGCTTAGGTCGGAGGCGGGACCCGAACACCGGGGAGCTGTTTTTT. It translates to CASSLGRRRDPNTGELFF.

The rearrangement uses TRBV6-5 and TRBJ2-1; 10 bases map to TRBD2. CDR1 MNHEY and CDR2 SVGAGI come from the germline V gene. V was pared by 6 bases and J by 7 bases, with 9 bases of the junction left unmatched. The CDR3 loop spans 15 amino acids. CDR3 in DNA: TGTGCCAGCAGGCCACAGCGGGGGGGGAGTAATGAGCAGTTCTTC. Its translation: CASRPQRGGSNEQFF.

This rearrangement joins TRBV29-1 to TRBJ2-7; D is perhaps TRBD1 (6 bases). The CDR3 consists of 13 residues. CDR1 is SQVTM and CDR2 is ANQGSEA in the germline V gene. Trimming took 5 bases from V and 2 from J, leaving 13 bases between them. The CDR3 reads CSVRTPGAYEQYF. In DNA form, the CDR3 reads TGCAGCGTTCGGACCCCAGGGGCCTACGAGCAGTACTTC.

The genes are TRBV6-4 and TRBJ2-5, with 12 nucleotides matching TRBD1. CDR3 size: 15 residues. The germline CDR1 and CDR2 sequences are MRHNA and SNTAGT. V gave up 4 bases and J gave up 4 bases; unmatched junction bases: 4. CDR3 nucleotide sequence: TGTGCCAGCAGTGCCGGGACAGGGGGCGCAGAGACCCAGTACTTC. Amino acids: CASSAGTGGAETQYF.

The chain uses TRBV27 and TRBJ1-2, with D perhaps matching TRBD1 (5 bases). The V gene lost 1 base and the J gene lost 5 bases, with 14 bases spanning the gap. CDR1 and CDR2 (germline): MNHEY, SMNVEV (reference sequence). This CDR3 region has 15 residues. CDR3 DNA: TGTGCCAGCAGTTTATATCCCCCGGACACTTATGGCTACACCTTC. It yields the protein CASSLYPPDTYGYTF.

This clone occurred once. In nucleotides, the CDR3 is TGTGCCAGCAGCTTAGAGGTGAGGGCCCGGAAGACTGAAGCTTTCTTT. Protein sequence: CASSLEVRARKTEAFF. This sequence joins TRBV11-3 and TRBJ1-1; D is unresolved. The germline V gene has CDR1 SGHNT and CDR2 YENEEA. The CDR3 extends over 16 amino acids. V lost 0 bases, J lost 5 bases, and 16 bases lay in between. The full variable domain, with the rest looked up from reference TRBV11-3 and TRBJ1-1, is EAGVVQSPRYKIIEKKQPVAFWCNPISGHNTLYWYLQNLGQGPELLIRYENEEAVDDSQLPKDRFSAERLKGVDSTLKIQPAELGDSAVYLCASSLEVRARKTEAFFGQGTRLTVV.

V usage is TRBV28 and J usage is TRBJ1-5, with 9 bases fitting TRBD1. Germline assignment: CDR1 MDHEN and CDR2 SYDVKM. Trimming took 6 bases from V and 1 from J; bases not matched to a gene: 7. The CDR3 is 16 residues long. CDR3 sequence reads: CASSHRGHGSNQPQHF. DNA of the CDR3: TGTGCCAGCAGCCACAGGGGGCACGGAAGCAATCAGCCCCAGCATTTT.